The source of this T cell receptor beta chain is a study of T cell responses to AZD1222 COVID-19 vaccine. TCRdb keeps only in-frame clones here, not all; method: immunoSEQ multiplex PCR. In the table there are 90,000 to 130,000 clones, roughly 90% of which are singletons. This sequence originates from an adult who received the AZD1222 COVID-19 vaccine. Sequenced material: peripheral blood, taken 28 days after the second AZD1222 dose.

Here the CDR3 reads CASSIGTGNVYEQYF. As DNA, the CDR3 is TGTGCCAGCAGCATCGGGACAGGGAATGTCTACGAGCAGTACTTC. V is TRBV7-9 and J is TRBJ2-7; TRBD1 aligns across 9 bases. V was clipped by 5 bases and J by 3 bases; unmatched bases: 8. Germline V gives CDR1 SEHNR, CDR2 FQNEAQ (reference sequence). The CDR3 extends over 15 amino acids.